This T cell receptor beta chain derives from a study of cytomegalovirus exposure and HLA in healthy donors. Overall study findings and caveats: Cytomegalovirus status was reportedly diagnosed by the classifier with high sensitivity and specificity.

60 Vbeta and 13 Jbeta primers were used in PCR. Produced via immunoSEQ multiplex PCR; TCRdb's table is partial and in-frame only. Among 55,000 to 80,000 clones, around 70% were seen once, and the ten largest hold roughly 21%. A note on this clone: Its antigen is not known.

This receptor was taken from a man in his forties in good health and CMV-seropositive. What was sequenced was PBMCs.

CDR3 in amino acids: CASSVTQDYYSGNTIYF. The DNA of the CDR3 is TGTGCCAGCAGTGTCACGCAGGATTATTACTCTGGAAACACCATATATTTT. The chain is built from TRBV2 and TRBJ1-3; no firm D call. This CDR3 has 17 residues. With 4 bases removed from V and 0 bases from J, the gap between germline ends came to 16 bases. Germline V gives CDR1 SNHLY, CDR2 FYNNEI.